This TCR beta chain was documented in a study of CD8 T cells in ankylosing spondylitis. MiXCR was run by TCRdb on the 5' RACE reads, yielding one entry per CDR3 protein. Among approximately 240,000 distinct CDR3 sequences listed, under 30% were seen once. The ends lost 6 bases at V and 6 bases at J; junction bases unmatched: 8. This CDR3 is 14 amino acids long. Germline V gives CDR1 DFQATT, CDR2 SNEGSKA (reference sequence). What was sequenced was blood, either unsorted or a sorted T cell fraction (not recorded which). This TCR was recovered from a male donor with ankylosing spondylitis or in good health (not recorded which). The V call is TRBV20-1, the J call TRBJ1-2; 12 bases agree with TRBD1. CDR3 in amino acids: CSAKPGQGANGYTF. CDR3 DNA sequence: TGCAGTGCAAAGCCGGGACAGGGGGCGAATGGCTACACCTTC.